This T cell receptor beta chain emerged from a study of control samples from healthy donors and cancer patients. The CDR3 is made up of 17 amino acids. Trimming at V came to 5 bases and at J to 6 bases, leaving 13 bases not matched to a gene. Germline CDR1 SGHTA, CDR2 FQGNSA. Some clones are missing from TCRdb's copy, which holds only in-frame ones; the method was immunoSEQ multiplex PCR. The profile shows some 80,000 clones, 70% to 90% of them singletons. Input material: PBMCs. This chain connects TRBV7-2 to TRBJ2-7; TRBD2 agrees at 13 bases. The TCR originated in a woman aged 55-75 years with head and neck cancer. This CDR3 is CASSRTSGLAGTAEQYF. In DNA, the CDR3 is TGTGCCAGCAGCAGAACCTCGGGACTAGCGGGGACGGCCGAGCAGTACTTC.